This entry lists 3 T cell receptor beta chains sequenced from one sample in a study of T cells in Graves' hyperthyroidism and ophthalmopathy. RNA transcripts gave rise to amplified TCR beta CDR3 regions. The study used the HTBI primer set for a first-round RT-PCR of the TCR CDR3. Using its own MiXCR run on the multiplex PCR reads, TCRdb lists one record per CDR3 protein. This table holds about 210,000 distinct CDR3 sequences, 17% found once. Sequencing used blood. The origin of the receptors is a man between 45 and 60 years old with Graves' hyperthyroidism.

This sequence joins TRBV10-3 and TRBJ2-7; D is perhaps TRBD1 or TRBD2 (5 bases each). V lost 10 bases and J 0 bases, leaving 13 bases between the germline ends. The CDR3 length is 13 residues. CDR1 ENHRY and CDR2 SYGVKD come from the germline V gene. The CDR3 nucleotides read TGTGCCACCCTCCGGGACGACTCCTACGAGCAGTACTTC. Its protein is CATLRDDSYEQYF.

This clonotype has only a few counts. Possible read error: a much larger clone is one base away. V and J are TRBV30 and TRBJ1-4, with a tentative D call TRBD1 (6 bases). Germline-derived CDR1 and CDR2 are GTSNPN and SVGIG (reference sequence). The length of the CDR3 is 14 residues. CDR3 protein: CAWSTGTSDEELFF. The CDR3 DNA is TGTGCCTGGAGTACCGGGACATCCGATGAAGAACTGTTTTTT.

This clonotype was detected many times. The rearrangement uses TRBV7-6 and TRBJ2-5; 10 nucleotides line up with TRBD1. Trimming at V came to 5 bases and at J to 2 bases, leaving 8 bases not matched to a gene. Germline CDR1 SGHVS, CDR2 FNYEAQ. CDR3 size: 16 residues. DNA of the CDR3: TGTGCCAGCAGCGGCCGGGACAGGGGATTTCAAGAGACCCAGTACTTC. Translation gives CASSGRDRGFQETQYF.